Listed below are T cell receptor beta chains from one sample, sequenced in a study of CD8+ T cells in alopecia areata. The method was immunoSEQ multiplex PCR; TCRdb's version includes in-frame clones alone and lacks a portion of them. The table lists some 180,000 clones, approximately 50% of them singletons. The input for sequencing was CD8+ T cells sorted from blood, taken around week 54, from a patient treated with tofacitinib. All receptors derive from a human donor with alopecia areata. Both conserved end residues are part of each CDR3. The D gene is left open where the match is weak. Part of the rows lack a size; the others show once, few, many or a class for expanded clones.

len: 15
j_gene: TRBJ2-1
v_gene: TRBV11-2
d_gene: -
abundance: few
CDR3nt: TGTGCCAGCAGCTTGATCGGGGGCCCTGGGAATGAGCAGTTCTTC
CDR3aa: CASSLIGGPGNEQFF

len: 14
j_gene: TRBJ2-1
v_gene: TRBV6-5
d_gene: TRBD2
abundance: once
CDR3nt: TGTGCCAGCAGTTATCTCGGGGGGGCGAATGAGCAGTTCTTC
CDR3aa: CASSYLGGANEQFF

len: 15
j_gene: TRBJ2-7
v_gene: TRBV18
d_gene: TRBD1
abundance: -
CDR3nt: TGTGCCAGCTCACCAACATTCGACAGGGGCGGCGAGCAGTACTTC
CDR3aa: CASSPTFDRGGEQYF

len: 15
j_gene: TRBJ2-5
v_gene: TRBV5-1
d_gene: -
abundance: -
CDR3nt: TGCGCCAGCAGCTCGGAAGGTGGACTCGTAGAGACCCAGTACTTC
CDR3aa: CASSSEGGLVETQYF

len: 12
j_gene: TRBJ2-1
v_gene: TRBV4-1
d_gene: -
abundance: once
CDR3nt: TGCGCCAGCAGCCAAGATAGCAATGAGCAGTTCTTC
CDR3aa: CASSQDSNEQFF

len: 13
j_gene: TRBJ2-7
v_gene: TRBV29-1
d_gene: TRBD1
abundance: -
CDR3nt: TGCAGCGCAACAGGGGGCGATGTGTACGAGCAGTACTTC
CDR3aa: CSATGGDVYEQYF

len: 16
j_gene: TRBJ1-1
v_gene: TRBV6-5
d_gene: -
abundance: -
CDR3nt: TGTGCCAGCAGTTACTCGAAGGGCAGGATGAACACTGAAGCTTTCTTT
CDR3aa: CASSYSKGRMNTEAFF

len: 13
j_gene: TRBJ2-5
v_gene: TRBV5-1
d_gene: TRBD1
abundance: few
CDR3nt: TGCGCCAGCAATAACAGGGGTCAAGAGACCCAGTACTTC
CDR3aa: CASNNRGQETQYF

len: 16
j_gene: TRBJ1-1
v_gene: TRBV18
d_gene: TRBD1
abundance: once
CDR3nt: TGTGCCAGCTCACCCGGGACAGGGGATACCGACACTGAAGCTTTCTTT
CDR3aa: CASSPGTGDTDTEAFF

len: 17
j_gene: TRBJ2-3
v_gene: TRBV4-1
d_gene: TRBD2
abundance: -
CDR3nt: TGCGCCAGCAGCCAAGAAGACCTAGCGGGGTTCACAGATACGCAGTATTTT
CDR3aa: CASSQEDLAGFTDTQYF

len: 13
j_gene: TRBJ2-1
v_gene: TRBV10-3
d_gene: -
abundance: -
CDR3nt: TGTGCCATCACCGACTCGTTGGGCAATGAGCAGTTCTTC
CDR3aa: CAITDSLGNEQFF

len: 14
j_gene: TRBJ2-5
v_gene: TRBV25-1
d_gene: -
abundance: few
CDR3nt: TGTGCCAGCAGCTCCCGAGGACTCCAAGAGACCCAGTACTTC
CDR3aa: CASSSRGLQETQYF

len: 15
j_gene: TRBJ2-5
v_gene: TRBV7-2
d_gene: -
abundance: once
CDR3nt: TGTGCCAGCAGCTTAGCAGGGTCCCAAGTGGAGACCCAGTACTTC
CDR3aa: CASSLAGSQVETQYF

len: 15
j_gene: TRBJ2-1
v_gene: TRBV5-1
d_gene: TRBD1
abundance: few
CDR3nt: TGCGCCAGCAGTTCCAGACAGGGGGCCTACAATGAGCAGTTCTTC
CDR3aa: CASSSRQGAYNEQFF

len: 15
j_gene: TRBJ2-5
v_gene: TRBV7-9
d_gene: -
abundance: -
CDR3nt: TGTGCCAGCAGCCCACTAACCGGGGCCCAAGAGACCCAGTACTTC
CDR3aa: CASSPLTGAQETQYF

len: 12
j_gene: TRBJ2-7
v_gene: TRBV9
d_gene: -
abundance: -
CDR3nt: TGTGCCAGCAGCCAATGGACGGGTGAGCAGTACTTC
CDR3aa: CASSQWTGEQYF

len: 14
j_gene: TRBJ2-7
v_gene: TRBV5-6
d_gene: -
abundance: few
CDR3nt: TGTGCCAGCACCTTACAGAGATTCACCTACGAGCAGTACTTC
CDR3aa: CASTLQRFTYEQYF

len: 15
j_gene: TRBJ2-1
v_gene: TRBV5-1
d_gene: -
abundance: -
CDR3nt: TGCGCCAGCAGCTTAGACAACACATCGGGAGATGAGCAGTTCTTC
CDR3aa: CASSLDNTSGDEQFF

len: 13
j_gene: TRBJ1-2
v_gene: TRBV30
d_gene: -
abundance: -
CDR3nt: TGTGCCTGGAGCCCGGGGGCCGGACGAGGCTACACCTTC
CDR3aa: CAWSPGAGRGYTF

len: 14
j_gene: TRBJ2-5
v_gene: TRBV6-5
d_gene: -
abundance: -
CDR3nt: TGTGCCAGCAGTTACAGAGGGTACCAAGAGACCCAGTACTTC
CDR3aa: CASSYRGYQETQYF

len: 15
j_gene: TRBJ1-1
v_gene: TRBV7-9
d_gene: -
abundance: -
CDR3nt: TGTGCCAGCACCCAAAGAGGGGTCGCGGACACTGAAGCTTTCTTT
CDR3aa: CASTQRGVADTEAFF

len: 15
j_gene: TRBJ2-1
v_gene: TRBV11-2
d_gene: -
abundance: -
CDR3nt: TGTGCCAGCAGCCTGAGGGGGGCCCTCTACAATGAGCAGTTCTTC
CDR3aa: CASSLRGALYNEQFF

len: 15
j_gene: TRBJ1-6
v_gene: TRBV12-5
d_gene: TRBD1
abundance: -
CDR3nt: TGTGCTAGTGGTCCCCACCGAGGGGGCAATTCACCCCTCCACTTT
CDR3aa: CASGPHRGGNSPLHF

len: 18
j_gene: TRBJ2-7
v_gene: TRBV13
d_gene: TRBD1
abundance: -
CDR3nt: TGTGCCAGCAGCCTGGCCCCATCCCGGACAGGGGGCACCTACGAGCAGTACTTC
CDR3aa: CASSLAPSRTGGTYEQYF

len: 14
j_gene: TRBJ2-5
v_gene: TRBV27
d_gene: -
abundance: -
CDR3nt: TGTGCCAGCAGTCCCCAACGGGGTGGAGAGACCCAGTACTTC
CDR3aa: CASSPQRGGETQYF